The rows below give T cell receptor beta chains drawn from one sample of a study of CD8 T cells in ankylosing spondylitis. TCRdb independently ran MiXCR on the 5' RACE reads; one entry per CDR3 protein. Among about 390,000 distinct CDR3 sequences listed, approximately 20% were seen once. The sample comprised blood, either unsorted or a sorted T cell fraction (not recorded which). These receptors all stem from a male donor with ankylosing spondylitis. CDR3s include the opening cysteine and the closing phenylalanine or tryptophan. D genes are given only for firm matches. A clone size is listed for some rows: how often the clone was seen (once, few, many), or a class if it is expanded.

TRBJ2-1,TRBV5-1,-,TRBD2,TGCGCCAGCAGCTTGGCCCCGCGGGAGCTGATCTACAATGAGCAGTTCTTC,CASSLAPRELIYNEQFF
TRBJ1-4,TRBV12-3/TRBV12-4,few,-,TGTGCCAGCAGTTTGAGCCGGAATAATGAAAAACTGTTTTTT,CASSLSRNNEKLFF
TRBJ2-5,TRBV29-1,many,-,TGCAGCGTTGAAGATCGGACCCCCGAGCGGGAGACCCAGTACTTC,CSVEDRTPERETQYF
TRBJ2-2,TRBV5-1,many,-,TGCGCCAGCAGCTTCGGACGGACTTCGCGAGGCACCGGGGAGCTGTTTTTT,CASSFGRTSRGTGELFF
TRBJ2-3,TRBV12-3/TRBV12-4,few,TRBD2,TGTGCCAGCAGTTCAGGGACTAGCGGGAGGATATATACGCAGTATTTT,CASSSGTSGRIYTQYF
TRBJ2-7,TRBV5-5,-,-,TGTGCCAGCAGCCCCCAGGATTACGAGCAGTACTTC,CASSPQDYEQYF
TRBJ2-3,TRBV2,few,TRBD2,TGTGCCAGCAGTGAGGGAGGGCAGAATACGCAGTATTTT,CASSEGGQNTQYF
TRBJ2-3,TRBV10-3,few,-,TGTGCCATCAGTGTTGCTAGCACAGATACGCAGTATTTT,CAISVASTDTQYF
TRBJ2-1,TRBV27,few,-,TGTGCCAGCGCAAGGACCGACTACAATGAGCAGTTCTTC,CASARTDYNEQFF
TRBJ1-5,TRBV28,few,-,TGTGCCAGCATTGGGACCGTTTATAGCAATCAGCCCCAGCATTTT,CASIGTVYSNQPQHF
TRBJ2-7,TRBV20-1,-,TRBD1,TGCAGTGCTAGAGATCAGGGACAGCCCTACGAGCAGTACTTC,CSARDQGQPYEQYF
TRBJ2-7,TRBV2,-,TRBD1,TGTGCCAGCAGTCACGTCAGGACAGGGAAGACCTACGAGCAGTACTTC,CASSHVRTGKTYEQYF
TRBJ2-1,TRBV9,few,TRBD2,TGTGCCAGCAGCGGGACTAGCGTATACAATGAGCAGTTCTTC,CASSGTSVYNEQFF
TRBJ2-2,TRBV5-1,-,TRBD1,TGCGCCAGCAGCCCCCGGGACAGTGGAAACACCGGGGAGCTGTTTTTT,CASSPRDSGNTGELFF
TRBJ2-3,TRBV5-6,-,-,TGTGCCAGCAGCTTGGCGGGCGGGTCTAGCACAGATACGCAGTATTTT,CASSLAGGSSTDTQYF
TRBJ2-1,TRBV7-9,few,TRBD2,TGTGCCAGCACCCGAATGGGAGGGACTGGAGAGCAGTTCTTC,CASTRMGGTGEQFF
TRBJ2-1,TRBV5-1,few,-,TGCGCCAGCAGCTTATCGCGGGCTTCCTACAATGAGCAGTTCTTC,CASSLSRASYNEQFF
TRBJ1-5,TRBV2,few,TRBD1,TGTGCCAGCAGGGCACCCGACAGGGATGGGTTTCAGCCCCAGCATTTT,CASRAPDRDGFQPQHF
TRBJ2-3,TRBV7-3,-,-,TGTGCCAGCAGCTTAGTCGGGAGAAGTGATACGCAGTATTTT,CASSLVGRSDTQYF
TRBJ1-1,TRBV6-1,few,TRBD1,TGTGCCAGCATCGGACCAGGGGGTCGGACTGAAGCTTTCTTT,CASIGPGGRTEAFF
TRBJ1-2,TRBV20-1,-,-,TGCAGTGCTGGGGGGGGGAAGGCTAACTATGGCTACACCTTC,CSAGGGKANYGYTF
TRBJ2-1,TRBV19,-,-,TGTGCCAGTAGTATTGTCCGAGGCAATGAGCAGTTCTTC,CASSIVRGNEQFF
TRBJ2-1,TRBV3-1,-,-,TGTGCCAGCAGCCAAGTAAGGACGTACAATGAGCAGTTCTTC,CASSQVRTYNEQFF
TRBJ2-1,TRBV5-1,-,-,TGCGCCAGCAGCTTGGGCCTGAACTCCTACAATGAGCAGTTCTTC,CASSLGLNSYNEQFF
TRBJ2-3,TRBV5-1,-,TRBD1,TGCGCCAGCAGCGTCGGGACAGGGATCACAGATACGCAGTATTTT,CASSVGTGITDTQYF
TRBJ2-5,TRBV10-3,-,-,TGTGCCATCGGGGCAGGGAAGGGAGAGACCCAGTACTTC,CAIGAGKGETQYF